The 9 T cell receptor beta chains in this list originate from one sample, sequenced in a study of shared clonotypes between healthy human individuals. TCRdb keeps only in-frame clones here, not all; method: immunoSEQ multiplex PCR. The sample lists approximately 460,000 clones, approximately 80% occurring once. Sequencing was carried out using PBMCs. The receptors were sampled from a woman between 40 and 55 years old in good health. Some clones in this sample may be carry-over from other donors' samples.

CDR3 DNA sequence: TGCGCCAGCAGCCCCCGGGGCCCGCGCACAGATACGCAGTATTTT. Protein product: CASSPRGPRTDTQYF. V and J are TRBV4-1 and TRBJ2-3; TRBD1 or TRBD2 may be the D gene (5 bases each). V was clipped by 4 bases and J by 1 base, with 12 bases between them. The CDR3 runs to 15 residues. Germline loops: CDR1 MGHRA, CDR2 YSYEKL.

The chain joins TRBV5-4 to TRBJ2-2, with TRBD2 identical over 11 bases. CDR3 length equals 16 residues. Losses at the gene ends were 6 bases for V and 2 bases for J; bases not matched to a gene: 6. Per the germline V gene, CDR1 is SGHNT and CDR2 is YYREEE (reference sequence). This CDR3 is CASTQGLAVNTGELFF. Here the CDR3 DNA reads TGTGCCAGCACCCAGGGACTAGCGGTTAACACCGGGGAGCTGTTTTTT.

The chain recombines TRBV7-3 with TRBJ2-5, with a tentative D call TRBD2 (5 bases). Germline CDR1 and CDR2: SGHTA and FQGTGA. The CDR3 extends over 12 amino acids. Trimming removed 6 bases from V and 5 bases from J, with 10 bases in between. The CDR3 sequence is CASRGGSETQYF. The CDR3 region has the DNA TGTGCCAGCAGAGGAGGATCGGAGACCCAGTACTTC.

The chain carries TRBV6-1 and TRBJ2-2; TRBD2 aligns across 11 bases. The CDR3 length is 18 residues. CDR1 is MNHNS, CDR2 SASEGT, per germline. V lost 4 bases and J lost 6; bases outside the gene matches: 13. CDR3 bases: TGTGCCAGCAGTGTCGTACCCACTAGCGGGAGTATGGCCGGGGAGCTGTTTTTT. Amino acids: CASSVVPTSGSMAGELFF.

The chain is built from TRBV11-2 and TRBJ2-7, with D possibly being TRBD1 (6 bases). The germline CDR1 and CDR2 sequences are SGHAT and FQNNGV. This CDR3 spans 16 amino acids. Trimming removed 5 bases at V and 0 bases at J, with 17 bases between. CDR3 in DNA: TGTGCCAGCAGCCCCGGGACAACTCTCTCCTCCTACGAGCAGTACTTC. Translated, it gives CASSPGTTLSSYEQYF.

The CDR3 protein is CASRFGAENYEQYF. Here the CDR3 DNA reads TGTGCCAGCAGGTTCGGGGCGGAGAACTACGAGCAGTACTTC. The rearrangement uses TRBV6-1 and TRBJ2-7; D is perhaps TRBD1 or TRBD2 (5 bases each). CDR1 is MNHNS and CDR2 is SASEGT in the germline V gene. V was cut by 6 bases and J by 3 bases, with 15 bases left in between. The CDR3 has 14 amino acids.

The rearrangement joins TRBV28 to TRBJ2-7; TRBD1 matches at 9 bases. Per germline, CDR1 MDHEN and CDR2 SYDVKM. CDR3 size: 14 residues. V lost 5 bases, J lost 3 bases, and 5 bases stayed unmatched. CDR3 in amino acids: CASSTGQGFYEQYF. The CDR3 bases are TGTGCCAGCAGTACCGGACAGGGGTTCTACGAGCAGTACTTC.

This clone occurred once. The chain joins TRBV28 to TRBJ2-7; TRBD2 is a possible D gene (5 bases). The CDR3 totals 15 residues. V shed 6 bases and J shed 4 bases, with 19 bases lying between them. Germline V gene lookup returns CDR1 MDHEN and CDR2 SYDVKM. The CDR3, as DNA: TGTGCCAGCAGACCAGCCGGGGATCGGGTGTACGAGCAGTACTTC. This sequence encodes CASRPAGDRVYEQYF.

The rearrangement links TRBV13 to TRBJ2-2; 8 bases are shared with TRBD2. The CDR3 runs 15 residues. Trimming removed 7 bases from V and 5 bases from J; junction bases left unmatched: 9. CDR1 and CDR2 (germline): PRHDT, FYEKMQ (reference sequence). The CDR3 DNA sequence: TGTGCCAGCAACCTTAGAGCGGGAGTAACCGGGGAGCTGTTTTTT. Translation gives CASNLRAGVTGELFF.